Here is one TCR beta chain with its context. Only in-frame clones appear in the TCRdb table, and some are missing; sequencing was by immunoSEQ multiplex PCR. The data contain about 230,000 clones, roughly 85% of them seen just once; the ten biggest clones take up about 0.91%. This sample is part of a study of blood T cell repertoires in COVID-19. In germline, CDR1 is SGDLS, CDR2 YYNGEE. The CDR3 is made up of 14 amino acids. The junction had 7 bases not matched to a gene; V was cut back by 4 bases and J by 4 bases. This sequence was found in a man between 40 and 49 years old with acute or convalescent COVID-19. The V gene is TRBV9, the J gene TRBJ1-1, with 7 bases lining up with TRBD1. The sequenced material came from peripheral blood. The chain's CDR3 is CASSPGQRSTEAFF. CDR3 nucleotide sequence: TGTGCCAGCAGCCCGGGACAGCGGAGCACTGAAGCTTTCTTT. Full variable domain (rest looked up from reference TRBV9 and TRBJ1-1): DSGVTQTPKHLITATGQRVTLRCSPRSGDLSVYWYQQSLDQGLQFLIQYYNGEERAKGNILERFSAQQFPDLHSELNLSSLELGDSALYFCASSPGQRSTEAFFGQGTRLTVV.